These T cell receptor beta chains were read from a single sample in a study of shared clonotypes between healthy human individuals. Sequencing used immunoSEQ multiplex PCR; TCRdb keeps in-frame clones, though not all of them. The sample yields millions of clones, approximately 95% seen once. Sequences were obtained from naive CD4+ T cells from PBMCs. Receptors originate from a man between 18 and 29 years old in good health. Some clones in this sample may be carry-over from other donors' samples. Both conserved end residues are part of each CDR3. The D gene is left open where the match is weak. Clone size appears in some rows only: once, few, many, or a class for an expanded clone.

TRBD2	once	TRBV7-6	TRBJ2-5	TGTGCCAGCAGCTTAGGACTAGCGGGAGGTGGGCAAGAGACCCAGTACTTC	CASSLGLAGGGQETQYF
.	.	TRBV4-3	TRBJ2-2	TGCGCCAGCAGCCAAGACAGGGGAGGAACCGGGGAGCTGTTTTTT	CASSQDRGGTGELFF
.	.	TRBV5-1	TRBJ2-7	TGCGCCAGCAGCCCGGACCGCTACGAGCAGTACTTC	CASSPDRYEQYF
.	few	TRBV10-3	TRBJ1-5	TGTGCCATCAAACAGGGTATCGGCAATCAGCCCCAGCATTTT	CAIKQGIGNQPQHF
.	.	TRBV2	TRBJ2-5	TGTGCCACGACTCGGGAAAGGGCAGGGGAGACCCAGTACTTC	CATTRERAGETQYF
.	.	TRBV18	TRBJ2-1	TGTGCCAGCTCACCCCAGAGAGGGCTCAATGAGCAGTTCTTC	CASSPQRGLNEQFF
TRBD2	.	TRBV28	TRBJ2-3	TGTGCCAGCAGTTTTGGGGGACTAGCGGGGAGCACAGATACGCAGTATTTT	CASSFGGLAGSTDTQYF
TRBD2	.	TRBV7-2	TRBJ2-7	TGTGCCAGCAGCACAAGGACTAGCGCTACCTACGAGCAGTACTTC	CASSTRTSATYEQYF
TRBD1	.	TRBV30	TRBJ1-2	TGTGCCCTTAGGGGCTGGACAGGGGGCTTCTATGGCTACACCTTC	CALRGWTGGFYGYTF
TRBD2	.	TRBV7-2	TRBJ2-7	TGTGCCAGCAGCCCCTGGACTAGCGGGAGCTCCTACGAGCAGTACTTC	CASSPWTSGSSYEQYF
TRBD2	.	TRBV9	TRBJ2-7	TGTGCCAGCAGCGTCGGCCTAGCGGGGTTCTACGAGCAGTACTTC	CASSVGLAGFYEQYF
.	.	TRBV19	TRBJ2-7	TGTGCCAGTAGTATATCCCCCCGGACAGTCAGCTCCTACGAGCAGTACTTC	CASSISPRTVSSYEQYF
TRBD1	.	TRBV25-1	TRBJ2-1	TGTGCCAGCAGTGAAGCGACAGGGGGCAATGAGCAGTTCTTC	CASSEATGGNEQFF
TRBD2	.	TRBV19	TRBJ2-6	TGTGCCAGTAGTGCACTAGCGGGAGTGGGAGGGGCCAACGTCCTGACTTTC	CASSALAGVGGANVLTF
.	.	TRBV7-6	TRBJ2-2	TGTGCCAGCAGTCGAAACGAGGTCTTTGCGAACACCGGGGAGCTGTTTTTT	CASSRNEVFANTGELFF
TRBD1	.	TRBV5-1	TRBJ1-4	TGCGCCAGCAGGGAAGGGACAGATGAAAAACTGTTTTTT	CASREGTDEKLFF
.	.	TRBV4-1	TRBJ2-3	TGCGCCAGCAGCCAACTGGGGGCGCGGACAGATACGCAGTATTTT	CASSQLGARTDTQYF
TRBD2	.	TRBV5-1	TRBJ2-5	TGCGCCAGCAGCCAGGACGGACTAGCGGGAGGGGAGACCCAGTACTTC	CASSQDGLAGGETQYF
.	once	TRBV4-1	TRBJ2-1	TGCGCCAGCAGTCGTAACGTAGCGGAAAAAAACAATGAGCAGTTCTTC	CASSRNVAEKNNEQFF
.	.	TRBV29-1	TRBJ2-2	TGCAGCGTCGTGGGACTCTACACCGGGGAGCTGTTTTTT	CSVVGLYTGELFF
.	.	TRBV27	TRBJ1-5	TGTGCCAGCAGGCCTTGGGCCGGGAATCAGCCCCAGCATTTT	CASRPWAGNQPQHF
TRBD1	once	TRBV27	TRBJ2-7	TGTGCCAGCAGTAAACGGCCCGGGACAGGGACAGCCTACGAGCAGTACTTC	CASSKRPGTGTAYEQYF
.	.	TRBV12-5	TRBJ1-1	TGTGCTATTAGCAGTGAAGCTTTCTTT	CAISSEAFF
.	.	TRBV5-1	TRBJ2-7	TGCGCCAGCAGGGATCGACCCAGCGCCTACGAGCAGTACTTC	CASRDRPSAYEQYF
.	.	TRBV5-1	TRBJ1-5	TGCGCCAGCAGCTTGGTAGAGGCGGGTCAGCCCCAGCATTTT	CASSLVEAGQPQHF
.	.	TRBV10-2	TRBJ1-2	TGCGCCAGCAGTGAGGCACAGCAAAACTATGGCTACACCTTC	CASSEAQQNYGYTF
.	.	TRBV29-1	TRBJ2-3	TGCAGCGTTGGGTGGCGGAACACAGATACGCAGTATTTT	CSVGWRNTDTQYF
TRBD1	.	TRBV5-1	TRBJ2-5	TGCGCCAGCAGCTTGACAGGGGGCTGGGAGACCCAGTACTTC	CASSLTGGWETQYF
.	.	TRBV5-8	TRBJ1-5	TGTGCCAGCAGCTTGGCCGGGTATAGCAATCAGCCCCAGCATTTT	CASSLAGYSNQPQHF
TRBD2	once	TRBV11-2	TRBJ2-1	TGTGCCAGCAGCTTAGAAGGGACTAGCGGAAATGAGCAGTTCTTC	CASSLEGTSGNEQFF
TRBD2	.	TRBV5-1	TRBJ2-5	TGCGCCAGCAGCCGACTAGCGGGAGGGTTTCCAGAGACCCAGTACTTC	CASSRLAGGFPETQYF
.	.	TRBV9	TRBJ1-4	TGTGCCAGCAGCGAGGGTCCCTTAAGAGATGAAAAACTGTTTTTT	CASSEGPLRDEKLFF
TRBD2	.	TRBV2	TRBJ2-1	TGTGCCAGCAGTGAAATGGGTGGGAGGGCCGGCAATGAGCAGTTCTTC	CASSEMGGRAGNEQFF
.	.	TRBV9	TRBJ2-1	TGTGCCAGCAGCGTAGCGGGAGACGGGTACAATGAGCAGTTCTTC	CASSVAGDGYNEQFF
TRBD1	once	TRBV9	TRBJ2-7	TGTGCCAGCAGCGCCGGGACAGGAGTTTCCTACGAGCAGTACTTC	CASSAGTGVSYEQYF